A single sample gave rise to the 2 T cell receptor beta chains below, sequenced in a study of cytomegalovirus exposure and HLA in healthy donors. The PCR contained 60 Vbeta and 13 Jbeta primers. The table came from immunoSEQ multiplex PCR; TCRdb's copy has only in-frame clones and leaves some out. The repertoire has approximately 190,000 clones, 75% to 90% of them found once; the top ten carry less than 7%. Sequenced input: PBMCs. These TCRs come from a man aged 35 to 55 in good health and CMV-seropositive.

This chain uses TRBV9 with TRBJ2-7; possibly TRBD2 for D (6 bases). CDR3 size: 15 residues. V lost 0 bases and J lost 2, with 12 bases in between. Germline CDR1 SGDLS, CDR2 YYNGEE. For the CDR3, the DNA is TGTGCCAGCAGCGTAGCGGCGGGATGGGCCTACGAGCAGTACTTC. As protein: CASSVAAGWAYEQYF.

The chain carries TRBV27 and TRBJ1-2; TRBD1 matches at 9 bases. Germline V gene lookup returns CDR1 MNHEY and CDR2 SMNVEV (reference sequence). V shed 5 bases, J shed 8 bases, and the junction held 9 bases outside the gene matches. The length of the CDR3 is 14 residues. The CDR3 nucleotides are TGTGCCAGCAGTAACAGGGGGCCATCATCAGGCTACACCTTC. It translates to CASSNRGPSSGYTF.